Listed here is a single T cell receptor beta chain. Its antigen remains undetermined. There are no base qualities to consult, and no much larger clone falls within one base. The data were taken from a study of T cell repertoires and Cas9 in healthy adults listed by TCRdb under 2018. For the study in its entirety: Multi-effector potency, cytotoxicity and lineage determination within the CD4 and CD8 compartments were characterized for SpCas9-reactive T cells. The study looked at preexisting T cell immunity to the Streptococcus pyogenes Cas9 nuclease (SpCas9), which is used in CRISPR gene editing.

Libraries were built with the immunoSEQ multiplex PCR assay. TCRdb took over this immuneACCESS table, retaining in-frame rearrangements with V and J assigned. Such tables are incomplete; in checked studies, under half of the missing clones stem from an unresolved V gene, and the remainder is unexplained. The sample data list 20,000 to 25,000 clones, and 90% of these were observed just once. Of the sample, approximately 0.7% falls within the top ten clones. All of the donors in the study were healthy humans. Counted from cysteine to phenylalanine, this CDR3 has 15 amino acids. Only the CDR3 portion is preserved as DNA: 45 bases, with reading frame beginning at the first base. V is cut by 2 bases and J by 4 bases, and the space between the germline ends is 12 bases. CDR1 MGHDK and CDR2 SYGVNS are derived from the germline V gene. Overall study results and their limits: Proliferation and function of SpCas9-reactive effector T cells were reported to be mitigated in vitro by SpCas9-reactive regulatory T cells.

Sample: CD4+ effector T cells (CD127+, CD25-, CD137-, CD154-) from PBMCs; culture status not recorded. This TCR was sampled from a human donor in good health. The chain was built from TRBV25-1 and TRBJ1-3, with a tentative D gene TRBD1 over 5 matching bases. The CDR3 region has the sequence CASSEAGVTGNTIYF. The DNA sequence reads TGTGCCAGCAGTGAAGCGGGGGTAACAGGAAACACCATATATTTT.